The next 2 T cell receptor beta chains were all read from a single sample in a study of blood T cell repertoires in COVID-19. Sequencing was performed with immunoSEQ multiplex PCR; in TCRdb, only in-frame clones are kept and a portion is missing. The sample has hundreds of thousands of clones, around 89% seen once. The source material was PBMCs or T cells enriched from blood (not recorded which). Source of these receptors: a woman aged 25 to 45 who had recovered from COVID-19.

Only a few counts were recorded for this clone. The chain couples TRBV7-2 to TRBJ1-1; D is unresolved. The V gene lost 8 bases and the J gene lost 5 bases, with 18 bases spanning the gap. This CDR3 has 14 residues. Germline lookup yields CDR1 SGHTA and CDR2 FQGNSA. The DNA of the CDR3 is TGTGCCAGCGGCGCAGAATCTCGGGGTACTGAAGCTTTCTTT. It encodes CASGAESRGTEAFF.

The V and J genes are TRBV28 and TRBJ1-1, with D uncertain. Germline-derived CDR1 and CDR2 are MDHEN and SYDVKM. V lost 2 bases, J lost 11 bases, and 9 bases lay in between. The CDR3 spans 11 residues. CDR3 region: CASSLSGYAFF. Here the CDR3 DNA reads TGTGCCAGCAGTTTAAGCGGATACGCTTTCTTT.